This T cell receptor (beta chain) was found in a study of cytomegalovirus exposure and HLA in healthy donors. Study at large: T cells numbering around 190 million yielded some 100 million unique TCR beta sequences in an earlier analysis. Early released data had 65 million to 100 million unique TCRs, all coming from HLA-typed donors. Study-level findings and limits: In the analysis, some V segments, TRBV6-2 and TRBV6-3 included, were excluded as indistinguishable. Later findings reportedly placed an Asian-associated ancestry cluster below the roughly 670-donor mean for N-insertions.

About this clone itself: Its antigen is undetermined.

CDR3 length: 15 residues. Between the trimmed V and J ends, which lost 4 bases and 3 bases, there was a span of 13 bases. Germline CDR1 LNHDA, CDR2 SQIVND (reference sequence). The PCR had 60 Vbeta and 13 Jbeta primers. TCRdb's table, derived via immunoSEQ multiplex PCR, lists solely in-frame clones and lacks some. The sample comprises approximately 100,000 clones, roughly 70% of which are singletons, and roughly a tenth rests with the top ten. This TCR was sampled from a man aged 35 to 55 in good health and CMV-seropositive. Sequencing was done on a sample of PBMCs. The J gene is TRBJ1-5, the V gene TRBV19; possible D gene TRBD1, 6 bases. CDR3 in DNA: TGTGCCAGTAGTAAGGAAACAGGGAACAATCAGCCCCAGCATTTT. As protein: CASSKETGNNQPQHF.